Below are 9 T cell receptor beta chains sequenced from a single sample in a study of Tregs in tolerant kidney transplant recipients. The data were produced by immunoSEQ multiplex PCR, yet TCRdb's version contains in-frame clones alone and is incomplete. The table shows 100,000 or so clones, with over 85% occurring only once. Recipients received nonmyeloablative bone marrow transplants from related graft donors, with transient mixed chimerism. This specimen was CD4+ T cells from blood (PBMCs), taken 12 months after the transplant. The source is a human patient who received a combined kidney and bone marrow transplant. The T cells may come from the graft donor.

The chain uses TRBV9 and TRBJ2-5; 10 bases agree with TRBD1. Germline V gene lookup returns CDR1 SGDLS and CDR2 YYNGEE. The ends lost 0 bases at V and 5 bases at J; junction bases unmatched: 1. The CDR3 covers 14 residues. The CDR3 DNA follows: TGTGCCAGCAGCGTAGCGGGACAGGGGGAGACCCAGTACTTC. The encoded protein is CASSVAGQGETQYF. Drawing the rest from reference TRBV9 and TRBJ2-5, the complete variable domain is DSGVTQTPKHLITATGQRVTLRCSPRSGDLSVYWYQQSLDQGLQFLIQYYNGEERAKGNILERFSAQQFPDLHSELNLSSLELGDSALYFCASSVAGQGETQYFGPGTRLLVL.

This sequence joins TRBV5-6 and TRBJ2-5; 7 nucleotides agree with TRBD2. With 7 bases clipped from V and 4 bases from J, the junction kept 16 bases outside the gene matches. There are 16 residues in the CDR3. CDR1 and CDR2 (germline): SGHDT, YYEEEE. This CDR3 reads CASSGGWERGGETQYF. The CDR3 nucleotides are TGTGCCAGCTCGGGCGGATGGGAGCGCGGGGGAGAGACCCAGTACTTC.

The rearrangement uses TRBV2 and TRBJ2-5; no reliable D call. Trimming stripped 6 bases from V and 4 bases from J, with 6 bases between. The CDR3 covers 11 residues. The V gene's germline CDR1 is SNHLY and CDR2 FYNNEI. Here the CDR3 reads CASSLVETQYF. CDR3 bases: TGTGCCAGCAGCCTCGTAGAGACCCAGTACTTC.

The chain employs TRBV9 and TRBJ2-5, with 13 bases aligning to TRBD2. Per the germline V gene, CDR1 is SGDLS and CDR2 is YYNGEE. With 4 bases clipped from V and 0 bases from J, the junction kept 9 bases outside the gene matches. The CDR3 spans 18 residues. CDR3 in amino acids: CASSRYGLAGDNQETQYF. The DNA for the CDR3 is TGTGCCAGCAGCCGCTACGGACTAGCGGGGGACAACCAAGAGACCCAGTACTTC.

The chain employs TRBV10-3 and TRBJ2-7; a weak D match, TRBD2 (6 bases). The ends were cut back, 4 bases at V and 3 bases at J, with 13 bases in the middle. The length of the CDR3 is 14 residues. The V gene's germline CDR1 is ENHRY and CDR2 SYGVKD. Here the CDR3 reads CAISAGTGYYEQYF. The CDR3 DNA sequence: TGTGCCATCAGTGCCGGGACTGGGTACTACGAGCAGTACTTC.

V and J are TRBV6-1 and TRBJ2-1, with TRBD2 matching 7 bases. This CDR3 is built from 15 residues. Unmatched junction bases numbered 4, after V lost 5 bases and J lost 0 bases. Germline CDR1 MNHNS, CDR2 SASEGT. CDR3 loop: CASSSSGISYNEQFF. CDR3 DNA: TGTGCCAGCAGTTCTAGCGGTATCTCCTACAATGAGCAGTTCTTC.

This clone has a single count. This sequence joins TRBV9 and TRBJ2-1; 10 nucleotides align to TRBD2. Germline-derived CDR1 and CDR2 are SGDLS and YYNGEE. The V and J ends lost 4 bases and 10 bases, in that order; junction bases with no gene match: 14. This CDR3 is 16 amino acids long. DNA of the CDR3: TGTGCCAGCAGCCCCCGAGGGAGCGGGGGGGCGGACGAGCAGTTCTTC. Its translation: CASSPRGSGGADEQFF.

The chain links TRBV18 to TRBJ1-5; a possible D gene is TRBD1 (6 bases). Per germline, CDR1 KGHSH and CDR2 LQKENI. The CDR3 has 14 residues. The V end was cut by 4 bases, the J end by 7 bases, with 14 bases between. CDR3 sequence: CASSLDRLDQPQHF. CDR3 nucleotide sequence: TGTGCCAGCTCACTTGACAGGTTAGACCAGCCCCAGCATTTT.

The chain carries TRBV28 and TRBJ1-6; maybe TRBD1 (6 bases). This CDR3 region has 15 residues. Trimming cost V 6 bases and J 8 bases, with 17 bases left between them. Germline CDR1 and CDR2: MDHEN and SYDVKM. CDR3 residues: CASRRPQGGDSPLHF. As DNA, the CDR3 is TGTGCCAGCAGACGCCCTCAAGGGGGGGATTCACCCCTCCACTTT.